This T cell receptor (beta chain) emerged from a study of tumor and adjacent non-tumor tissue in lung cancer. Notes on this clonotype: A read error may produce the germline difference seen at one junction end.

Germline CDR1 SGHAT, CDR2 FQDESV (reference sequence). The CDR3 is 15 residues long. This sample's RNA came from whole unsorted tissue. A modified ARM-PCR protocol with three rounds of nested PCR amplified TCRbeta. TCRdb re-analysed the multiplex PCR reads in MiXCR, keeping a single row per CDR3 protein. The sample holds roughly 65,000 distinct CDR3 sequences, roughly 60% seen once. The chain links TRBV11-1 to TRBJ2-1; the D gene is possibly TRBD1 (5 bases). The sequence was obtained from a man aged 50 to 60 with non-small cell lung cancer. Sequenced material: lung tumor tissue. The CDR3 sequence is CASSLGAGHNNEQFF. CDR3 in DNA: TGTGCCAGCAGCTTAGGGGCAGGGCATAACAATGAACAGTTCTTC. The whole variable domain, filled in from reference TRBV11-1 and TRBJ2-1, reads EAEVAQSPRYKITEKSQAVAFWCDPISGHATLYWYRQILGQGPELLVQFQDESVVDDSQLPKDRFSAERLKGVDSTLKIQPAELGDSAMYLCASSLGAGHNNEQFFGPGTRLTVL.